Given below is one TCR beta chain in context. The entry originates in a study of blood T cells in healthy people across ages. A sample-barcoded 5' primer and a J-beta primer mix were used in a second PCR of about 7 to 11 cycles. TCRdb used MiXCR to reprocess the 5' RACE reads, holding one entry per CDR3 protein. The sample includes about 1.5 million distinct CDR3 sequences, roughly two fifths of them seen just once. What was sequenced was blood. The source of this sequence is a woman in her late teens or twenties in good health.

The CDR3 nucleotides are TGTGCCAGCTCACGGGACCAAAATAATTCACCCCTCCACTTT. It is translated as CASSRDQNNSPLHF. This rearrangement joins TRBV18 to TRBJ1-6; D perhaps matches TRBD1 (5 bases). Germline V gives CDR1 KGHSH, CDR2 LQKENI. Trimming took 4 bases from V and 5 from J, leaving 9 bases between them. This CDR3 comprises 14 residues.